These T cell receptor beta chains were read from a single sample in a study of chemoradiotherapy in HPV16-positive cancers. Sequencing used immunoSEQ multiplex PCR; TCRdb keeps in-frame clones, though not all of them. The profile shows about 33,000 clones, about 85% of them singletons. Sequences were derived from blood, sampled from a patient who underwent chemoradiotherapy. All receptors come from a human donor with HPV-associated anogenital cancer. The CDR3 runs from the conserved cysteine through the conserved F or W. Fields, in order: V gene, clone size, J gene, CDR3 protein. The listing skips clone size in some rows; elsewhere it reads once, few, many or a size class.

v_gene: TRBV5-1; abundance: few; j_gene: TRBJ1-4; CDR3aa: CASSLTGQGKRNEKLFF
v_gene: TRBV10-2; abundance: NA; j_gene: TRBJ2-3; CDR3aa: CASRPGLAGGADTQYF
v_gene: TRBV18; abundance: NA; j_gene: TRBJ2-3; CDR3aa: CASSPPGTSGGTDTQYF
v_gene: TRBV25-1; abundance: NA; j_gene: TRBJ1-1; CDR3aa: CASRSTFGNTEAFF
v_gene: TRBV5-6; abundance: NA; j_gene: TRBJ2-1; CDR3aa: CASSLRMPGTVFNEQFF
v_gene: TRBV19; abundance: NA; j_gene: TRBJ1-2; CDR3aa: CASSIPTGINYGYTF
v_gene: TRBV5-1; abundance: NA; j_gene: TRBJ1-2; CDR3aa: CASSLGDRELGGYTF
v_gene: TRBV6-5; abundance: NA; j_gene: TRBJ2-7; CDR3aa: CASSYDAQQYF
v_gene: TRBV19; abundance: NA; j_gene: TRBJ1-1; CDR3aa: CASSTQRDTEAFF
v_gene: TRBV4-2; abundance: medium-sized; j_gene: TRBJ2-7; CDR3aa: CASSQGGENEQYF
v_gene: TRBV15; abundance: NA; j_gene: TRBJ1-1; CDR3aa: CATSRRALGSRTEAFF
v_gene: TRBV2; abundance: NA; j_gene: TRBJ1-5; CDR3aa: CASSEVWGRNSNQPQHF
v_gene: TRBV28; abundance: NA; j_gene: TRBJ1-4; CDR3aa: CASRWQGGRTNEKLFF
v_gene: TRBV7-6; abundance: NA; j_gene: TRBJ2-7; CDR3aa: CASSLGGQGSSYEQYF
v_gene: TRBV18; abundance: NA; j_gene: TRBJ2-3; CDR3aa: CASSPKGLAGGTDTQYF
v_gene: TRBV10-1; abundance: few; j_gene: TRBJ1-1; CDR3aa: CASSESIVGDTEAFF
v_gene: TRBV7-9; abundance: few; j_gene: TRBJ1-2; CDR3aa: CASSFGPGLGYTF
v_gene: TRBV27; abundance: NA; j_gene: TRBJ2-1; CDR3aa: CASSFGSSYNEQFF
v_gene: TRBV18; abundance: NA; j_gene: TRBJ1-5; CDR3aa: CASSPSSGLPEQPQHF
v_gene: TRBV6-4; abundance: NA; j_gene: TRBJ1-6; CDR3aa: CASSDRDNSPLHF
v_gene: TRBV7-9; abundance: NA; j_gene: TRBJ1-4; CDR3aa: CASSGRDSNEKLFF
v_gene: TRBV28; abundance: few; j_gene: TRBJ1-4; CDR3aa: CASSSTGRGATNEKLFF
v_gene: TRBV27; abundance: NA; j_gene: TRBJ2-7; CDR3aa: CASSFTDRVYEQYF
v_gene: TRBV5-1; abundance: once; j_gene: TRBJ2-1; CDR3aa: CASSSTTGSSYNEQFF
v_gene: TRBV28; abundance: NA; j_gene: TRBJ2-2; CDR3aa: CATRRGLSGWNPGELFF
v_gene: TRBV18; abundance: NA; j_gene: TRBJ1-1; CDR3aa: CASSQNTGTANTEAFF
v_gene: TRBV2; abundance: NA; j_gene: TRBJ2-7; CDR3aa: CASSGAPNAGDEQYF
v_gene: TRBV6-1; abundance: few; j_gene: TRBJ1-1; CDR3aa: CASSEEYRGNTEAFF
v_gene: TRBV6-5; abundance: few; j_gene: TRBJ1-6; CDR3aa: CASSYTTKSPLHF